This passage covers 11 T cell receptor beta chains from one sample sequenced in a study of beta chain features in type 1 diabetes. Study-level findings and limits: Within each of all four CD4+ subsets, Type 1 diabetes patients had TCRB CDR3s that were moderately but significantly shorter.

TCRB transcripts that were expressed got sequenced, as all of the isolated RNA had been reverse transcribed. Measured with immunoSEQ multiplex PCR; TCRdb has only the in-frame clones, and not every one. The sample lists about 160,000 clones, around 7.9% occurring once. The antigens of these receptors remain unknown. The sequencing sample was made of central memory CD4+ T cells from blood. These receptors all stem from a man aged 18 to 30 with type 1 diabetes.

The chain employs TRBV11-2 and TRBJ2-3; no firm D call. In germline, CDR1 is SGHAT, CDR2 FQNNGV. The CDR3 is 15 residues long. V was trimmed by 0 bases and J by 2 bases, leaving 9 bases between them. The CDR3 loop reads CASSLDGRTTDTQYF. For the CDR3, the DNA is TGTGCCAGCAGCTTAGATGGGCGTACCACAGATACGCAGTATTTT.

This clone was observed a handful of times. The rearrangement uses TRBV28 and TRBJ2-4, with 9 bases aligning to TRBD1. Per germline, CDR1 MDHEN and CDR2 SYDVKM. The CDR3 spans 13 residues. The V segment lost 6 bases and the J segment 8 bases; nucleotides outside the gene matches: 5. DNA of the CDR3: TGTGCCAGCAGAGGGACAGGGAGGGACATTCAGTACTTC. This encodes CASRGTGRDIQYF.

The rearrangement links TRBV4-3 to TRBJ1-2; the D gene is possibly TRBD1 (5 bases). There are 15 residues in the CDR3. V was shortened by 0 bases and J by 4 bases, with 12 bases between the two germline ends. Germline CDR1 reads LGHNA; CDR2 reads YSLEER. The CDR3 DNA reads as TGCGCCAGCAGCCAAGATACGTTCGGGGGCTATGGCTACACCTTC. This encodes CASSQDTFGGYGYTF.

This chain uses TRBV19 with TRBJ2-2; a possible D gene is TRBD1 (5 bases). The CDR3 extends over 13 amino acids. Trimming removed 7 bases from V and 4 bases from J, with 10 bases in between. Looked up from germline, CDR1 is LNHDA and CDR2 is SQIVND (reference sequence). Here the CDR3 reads CASTPGPTGELFF. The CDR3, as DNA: TGTGCCAGTACCCCAGGGCCCACCGGGGAGCTGTTTTTT.

The CDR3 region is CASSLSPSGGGITDTQYF. The CDR3 DNA is TGTGCCAGCAGTCTCTCGCCTAGCGGGGGGGGAATCACAGATACGCAGTATTTT. The chain has TRBV5-6 and TRBJ2-3; 12 nucleotides agree with TRBD2. CDR1 and CDR2 (germline): SGHDT, YYEEEE. V was clipped by 5 bases and J by 2 bases; unmatched bases: 12. The CDR3 is 18 residues long.

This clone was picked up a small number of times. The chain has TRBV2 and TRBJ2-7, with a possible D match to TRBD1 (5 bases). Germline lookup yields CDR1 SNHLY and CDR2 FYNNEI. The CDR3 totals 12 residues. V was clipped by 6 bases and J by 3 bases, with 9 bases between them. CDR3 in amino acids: CASSAGYYEQYF. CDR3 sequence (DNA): TGTGCCAGCAGCGCAGGGTACTACGAGCAGTACTTC.

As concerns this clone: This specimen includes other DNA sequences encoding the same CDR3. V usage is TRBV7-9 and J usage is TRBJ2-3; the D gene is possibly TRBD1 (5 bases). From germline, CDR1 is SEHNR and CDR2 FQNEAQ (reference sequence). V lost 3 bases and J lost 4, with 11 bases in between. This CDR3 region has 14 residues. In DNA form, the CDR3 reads TGTGCCAGCAGCTTTCGCCAGGGTGCAGATACGCAGTATTTT. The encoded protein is CASSFRQGADTQYF.

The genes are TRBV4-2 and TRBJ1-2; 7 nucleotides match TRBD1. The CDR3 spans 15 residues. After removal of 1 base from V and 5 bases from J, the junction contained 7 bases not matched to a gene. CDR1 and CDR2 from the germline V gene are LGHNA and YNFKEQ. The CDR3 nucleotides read TGTGCCAGCAGCCAAGTGGGACAGAGCCATTATGGCTACACCTTC. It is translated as CASSQVGQSHYGYTF.

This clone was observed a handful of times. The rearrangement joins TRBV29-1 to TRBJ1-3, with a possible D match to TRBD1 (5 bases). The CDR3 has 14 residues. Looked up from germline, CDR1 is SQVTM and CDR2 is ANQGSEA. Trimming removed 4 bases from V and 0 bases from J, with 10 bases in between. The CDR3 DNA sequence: TGCAGCGTTGTAGTAGGGGACTCTGGAAACACCATATATTTT. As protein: CSVVVGDSGNTIYF.

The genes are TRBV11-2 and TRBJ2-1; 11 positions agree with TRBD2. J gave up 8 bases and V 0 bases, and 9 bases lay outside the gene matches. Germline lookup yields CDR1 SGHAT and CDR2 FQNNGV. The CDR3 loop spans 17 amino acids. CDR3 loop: CASSLDSPTSGGHEQFF. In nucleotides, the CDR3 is TGTGCCAGCAGCTTAGATAGCCCTACTAGCGGGGGACATGAGCAGTTCTTC.

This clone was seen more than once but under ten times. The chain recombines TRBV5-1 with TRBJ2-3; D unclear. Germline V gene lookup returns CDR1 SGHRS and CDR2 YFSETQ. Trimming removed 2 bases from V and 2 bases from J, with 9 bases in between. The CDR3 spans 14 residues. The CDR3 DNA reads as TGCGCCAGCAGCTTCGGGTCTCACACAGATACGCAGTATTTT. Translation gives CASSFGSHTDTQYF.